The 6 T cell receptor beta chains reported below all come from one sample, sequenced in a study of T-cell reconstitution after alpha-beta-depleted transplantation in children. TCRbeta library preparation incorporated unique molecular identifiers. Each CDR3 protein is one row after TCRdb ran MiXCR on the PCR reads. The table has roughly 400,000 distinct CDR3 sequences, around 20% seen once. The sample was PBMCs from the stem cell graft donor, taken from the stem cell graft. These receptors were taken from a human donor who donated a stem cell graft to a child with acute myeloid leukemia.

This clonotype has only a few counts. CDR3 nucleotides: TGTGCCAGCAGCTTAGTAGGGCTGGGCACAGATACGCAGTATTTT. Translating it yields CASSLVGLGTDTQYF. The genes are TRBV7-2 and TRBJ2-3; D unresolved. This CDR3 region has 15 residues. Per the germline V gene, CDR1 is SGHTA and CDR2 is FQGNSA. The ends were cut back, 1 base at V and 1 base at J, with 9 bases in the middle.

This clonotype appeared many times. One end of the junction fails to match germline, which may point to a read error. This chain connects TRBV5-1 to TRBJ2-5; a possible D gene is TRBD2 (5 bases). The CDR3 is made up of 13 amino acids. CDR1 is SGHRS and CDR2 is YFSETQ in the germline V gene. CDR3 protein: CASSLGSGETQYF. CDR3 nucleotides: TGTGCCAGCAGTTTAGGCAGCGGAGAGACCCAGTACTTC.

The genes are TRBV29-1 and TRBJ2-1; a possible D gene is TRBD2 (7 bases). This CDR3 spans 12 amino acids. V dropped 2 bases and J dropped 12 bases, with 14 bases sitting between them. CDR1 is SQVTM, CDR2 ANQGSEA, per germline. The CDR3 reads CSVESGGEGQFF. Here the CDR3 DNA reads TGCAGCGTTGAATCGGGGGGCGAAGGGCAGTTCTTC.

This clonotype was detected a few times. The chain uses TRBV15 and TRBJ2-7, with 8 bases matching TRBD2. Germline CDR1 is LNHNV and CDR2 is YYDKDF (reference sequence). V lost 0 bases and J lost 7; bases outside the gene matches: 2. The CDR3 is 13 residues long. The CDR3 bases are TGTGCCACCAGCAGAGACATAGCGGGGGAGCAGTACTTC. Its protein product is CATSRDIAGEQYF. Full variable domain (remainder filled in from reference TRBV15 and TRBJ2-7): DAMVIQNPRYQVTQFGKPVTLSCSQTLNHNVMYWYQQKSSQAPKLLFHYYDKDFNNEADTPDNFQSRRPNTSFCFLDIRSPGLGDTAMYLCATSRDIAGEQYFGPGTRLTVT.

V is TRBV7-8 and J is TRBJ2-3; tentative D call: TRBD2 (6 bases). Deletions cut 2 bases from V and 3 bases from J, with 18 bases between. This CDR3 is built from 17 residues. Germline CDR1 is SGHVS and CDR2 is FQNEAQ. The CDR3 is CASSLRGSGEITDTQYF. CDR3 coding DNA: TGTGCCAGCAGCTTACGGGGGTCAGGAGAAATAACAGATACGCAGTATTTT. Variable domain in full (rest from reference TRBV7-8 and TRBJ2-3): GAGVSQSPRYKVAKRGQDVALRCDPISGHVSLFWYQQALGQGPEFLTYFQNEAQLDKSGLPSDRFFAERPEGSVSTLKIQRTQQEDSAVYLCASSLRGSGEITDTQYFGPGTRLTVL.

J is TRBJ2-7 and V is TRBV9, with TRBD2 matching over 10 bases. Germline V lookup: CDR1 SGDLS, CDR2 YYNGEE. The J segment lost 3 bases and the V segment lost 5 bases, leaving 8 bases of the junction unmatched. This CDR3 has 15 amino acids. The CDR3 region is CASSPKLAGYYEQYF. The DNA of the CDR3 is TGTGCCAGCAGTCCTAAACTAGCGGGATACTACGAGCAGTACTTC.